This T cell receptor (beta chain) was recovered during a study of cytomegalovirus exposure and HLA in healthy donors. General study points: Cytomegalovirus status, reportedly, was diagnosed with high specificity and sensitivity by the classifier.

Germline V gene lookup returns CDR1 SGHTS and CDR2 YDEGEE. The CDR3 runs 18 residues. Trimming at V came to 7 bases and at J to 0 bases, leaving 13 bases not matched to a gene. PCR was performed using 60 Vbeta and 13 Jbeta primers. TCRdb's copy holds only in-frame clones and misses some; the assay was immunoSEQ multiplex PCR. Found here are 68,000 or so clones; the top ten clones hold 6% to 8%. Of note for this clone: What it binds is not known.

The chain recombines TRBV5-8 with TRBJ2-1, with 10 bases aligning to TRBD2. Sequenced: PBMCs. This sequence was found in a female donor in good health and CMV-seropositive. The CDR3 DNA is TGTGCCAGCGGCAAAGACAAGCGGGGGGGCCTCTCCTACAATGAGCAGTTCTTC. Translated, it gives CASGKDKRGGLSYNEQFF.